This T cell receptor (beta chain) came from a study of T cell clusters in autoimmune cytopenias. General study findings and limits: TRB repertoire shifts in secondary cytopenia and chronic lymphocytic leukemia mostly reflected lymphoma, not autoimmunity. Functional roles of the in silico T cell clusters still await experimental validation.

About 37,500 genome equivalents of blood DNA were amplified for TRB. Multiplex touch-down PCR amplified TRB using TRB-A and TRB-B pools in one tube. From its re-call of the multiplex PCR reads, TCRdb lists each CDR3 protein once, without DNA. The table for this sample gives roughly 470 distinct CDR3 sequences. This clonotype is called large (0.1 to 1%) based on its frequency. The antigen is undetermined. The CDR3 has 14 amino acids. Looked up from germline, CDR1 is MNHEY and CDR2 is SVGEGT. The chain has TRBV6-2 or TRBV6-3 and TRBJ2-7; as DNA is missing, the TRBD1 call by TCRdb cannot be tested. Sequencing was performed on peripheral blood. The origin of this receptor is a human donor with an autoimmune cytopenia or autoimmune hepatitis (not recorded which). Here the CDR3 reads CASSYWGAGYEQYF.